Each of the 7 T cell receptor beta chains below was sequenced from the same sample in a study of OX40 agonist ivuxolimab in advanced cancers. Profiling relied on immunoSEQ multiplex PCR, and the TCRdb table lists in-frame clones only, not all of them. The sample shows around 62,000 clones, around 82% of them seen only once. Here the sequenced sample was CD4+ or CD8+ T cells sorted from blood, taken in a trial of the OX40 agonist ivuxolimab. These receptors were taken from an adult with an advanced solid tumor such as melanoma, head and neck, liver or kidney cancer.

V and J are TRBV5-1 and TRBJ2-1, with 12 nucleotides matching TRBD2. Looked up from germline, CDR1 is SGHRS and CDR2 is YFSETQ. V was clipped by 4 bases and J by 6 bases; unmatched bases: 5. The CDR3 spans 15 residues. CDR3 sequence: CASSGTSGGTNEQFF. CDR3 nucleotide sequence: TGCGCCAGCAGCGGAACTAGCGGGGGGACCAATGAGCAGTTCTTC.

This sequence joins TRBV19 and TRBJ2-3, with D maybe TRBD2 (6 bases). The germline V gene encodes CDR1 LNHDA and CDR2 SQIVND (reference sequence). Trimming removed 6 bases from V and 1 base from J, with 11 bases in between. This CDR3 is 14 amino acids long. The CDR3 reads CASSTGTGTDTQYF. For the CDR3, the DNA is TGTGCCAGTAGCACCGGGACTGGCACAGATACGCAGTATTTT.

This clone was counted a few times. The gene calls are TRBV18 and TRBJ2-3; D might be TRBD2 (6 bases). The CDR3 contains 16 residues. In germline, CDR1 is KGHSH, CDR2 LQKENI. Trimming cost V 1 base and J 0 bases, with 11 bases left between them. CDR3 DNA: TGTGCCAGCTCACCACGGGGGGTTGCTAGCACAGATACGCAGTATTTT. Amino acid sequence: CASSPRGVASTDTQYF.

The gene calls are TRBV27 and TRBJ2-3, with 10 bases identical to TRBD1. CDR1 is MNHEY, CDR2 SMNVEV, per germline (reference sequence). V was clipped by 3 bases and J by 4 bases; unmatched bases: 10. The CDR3 loop spans 17 amino acids. The CDR3 reads CASSFSRRGTGADTQYF. The CDR3 bases are TGTGCCAGCAGTTTCTCCCGTCGGGGGACAGGGGCAGATACGCAGTATTTT.

The V and J genes are TRBV6-5 and TRBJ1-5, with D uncertain. Germline CDR1 is MNHEY and CDR2 is SVGAGI. This CDR3 has 12 residues. V was clipped by 4 bases and J by 5 bases, with 6 bases between them. CDR3 bases: TGTGCCAGCAGTTTCAGAGATCAGCCCCAGCATTTT. The encoded protein is CASSFRDQPQHF.

The rearrangement links TRBV27 to TRBJ1-2; D is ambiguous. Trimming pared 2 bases from V and 0 bases from J, leaving 16 bases between. The V gene's germline CDR1 is MNHEY and CDR2 SMNVEV (reference sequence). The CDR3 extends over 17 amino acids. CDR3 sequence reads: CASSLRRETTANYGYTF. CDR3 coding DNA: TGTGCCAGCAGTTTACGCCGGGAGACTACTGCTAACTATGGCTACACCTTC.

The V call is TRBV7-9, the J call TRBJ1-2, with a possible D match to TRBD1 (5 bases). This CDR3 has 14 amino acids. The V gene lost 5 bases and the J gene lost 7 bases, with 17 bases spanning the gap. In germline, CDR1 is SEHNR, CDR2 FQNEAQ (reference sequence). The CDR3 region is CASSPDSRGIGYTF. DNA of the CDR3: TGTGCCAGCAGCCCCGATAGTAGGGGAATTGGCTACACCTTC.